The source of this TCR beta chain is a study of blood T cell repertoires in COVID-19. The CDR3 has 13 residues. The germline gives CDR1 SNHLY, CDR2 FYNNEI. Between the trimmed V and J ends, which lost 8 bases and 3 bases, there was a span of 13 bases. Libraries were prepared by immunoSEQ multiplex PCR; TCRdb keeps only in-frame clonotypes and omits some of them. The sample has 60,000 to 75,000 clones; around nine tenths are singletons. The chain joins TRBV2 to TRBJ2-5; no reliable D call. This clonotype was sampled from an older woman with acute or convalescent COVID-19. The source material was peripheral blood. Written as DNA, the CDR3 is TGTGCCAGCTGCAGGAATCCCAAAGAGACCCAGTACTTC. It yields the protein CASCRNPKETQYF. Full variable domain (remainder filled in from reference TRBV2 and TRBJ2-5): EPEVTQTPSHQVTQMGQEVILRCVPISNHLYFYWYRQILGQKVEFLVSFYNNEISEKSEIFDDQFSVERPDGSNFTLKIRSTKLEDSAMYFCASCRNPKETQYFGPGTRLLVL.